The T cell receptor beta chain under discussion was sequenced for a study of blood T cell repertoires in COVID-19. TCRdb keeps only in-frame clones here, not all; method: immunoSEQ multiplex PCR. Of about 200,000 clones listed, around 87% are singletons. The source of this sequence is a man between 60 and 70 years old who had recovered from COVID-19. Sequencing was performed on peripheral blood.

In nucleotides, the CDR3 is TGTGCCAGTAGTACCAGACTAGGCCCACAAGAGACCCAGTACTTC. Translated: CASSTRLGPQETQYF. The J gene is TRBJ2-5, the V gene TRBV19; D possibly corresponds to TRBD2 (6 bases). The CDR3 loop spans 15 amino acids. Germline lookup yields CDR1 LNHDA and CDR2 SQIVND (reference sequence). Trimming removed 4 bases at V and 2 bases at J, with 14 bases between. Full variable domain (outside the CDR3, taken from reference TRBV19 and TRBJ2-5): DGGITQSPKYLFRKEGQNVTLSCEQNLNHDAMYWYRQDPGQGLRLIYYSQIVNDFQKGDIAEGYSVSREKKESFPLTVTSAQKNPTAFYLCASSTRLGPQETQYFGPGTRLLVL.